This note documents a single TCR beta chain sequence. The target antigen is unknown. One entry per CDR3 protein, called by TCRdb with MiXCR from the 5' RACE reads. This sample carries approximately 240,000 distinct CDR3 sequences, 11% to 15% of them seen once, and the ten largest clones take 8.8%. This sample is part of a study of identical twins. Notes on the study in general: The conclusions drew on cross-sectional statistical analysis instead of tracking the same donors.

The CDR3 has 14 amino acids. The V segment lost 2 bases and the J segment 9 bases; nucleotides outside the gene matches: 5. Germline CDR1 is DFQATT and CDR2 is SNEGSKA (reference sequence). Sample: memory (CD45RO+) T cells sorted from blood. This chain joins TRBV20-1 and TRBJ2-1; 12 bases fit TRBD2. This sequence was found in a woman aged 18-30 years in good health. The chain's CDR3 is CSARRTSGAGEQFF. CDR3 nucleotides: TGCAGTGCTAGACGGACTAGCGGGGCTGGTGAGCAGTTCTTC.